These 29 T cell receptor beta chains were sequenced from one sample in a study of patients and donors after allogeneic stem cell transplantation. A single record per CDR3 protein comes from TCRdb applying MiXCR to the RT-PCR reads. The sample records 920,000 or so distinct CDR3 sequences, about a sixth being singletons. Sample: blood, either unsorted or a sorted T cell fraction (not recorded which). All receptors come from a human donor who was either an allogeneic HSCT recipient or a stem cell or donor lymphocyte infusion donor (not recorded which). It is not recorded whose cells these are; they may come from a transplant donor.

The rearrangement uses TRBV12-3 or TRBV12-4 and TRBJ2-7; a possible D gene is TRBD1 (5 bases). The CDR3 extends over 13 amino acids. V shed 7 bases and J shed 5 bases, with 15 bases lying between them. The CDR3 DNA reads TGTGCCAGCACAACCAGGCCAGGGAACGAGCAGTACTTC. It is translated as CASTTRPGNEQYF.

The chain uses TRBV27 and TRBJ2-2; 7 bases are shared with TRBD1. This CDR3 has 17 residues. Per the germline V gene, CDR1 is MNHEY and CDR2 is SMNVEV (reference sequence). Unmatched junction bases numbered 13, after V lost 3 bases and J lost 6 bases. CDR3 sequence reads: CASSFFLPGTASGELFF. DNA for the CDR3: TGTGCCAGCAGTTTTTTTCTACCCGGGACAGCCTCCGGGGAGCTGTTTTTT.

The genes are TRBV7-9 and TRBJ1-1; 11 bases are a match to TRBD1. V shed 5 bases and J 4 bases; nucleotides not matched to a gene: 6. Germline-derived CDR1 and CDR2 are SEHNR and FQNEAQ (reference sequence). The CDR3 is 15 amino acids. For the CDR3, the DNA is TGTGCCAGCAGCAGGACAGGGGGCGGGAGCACTGAAGCTTTCTTT. This sequence encodes CASSRTGGGSTEAFF.

This clonotype showed up just a few times. The J gene is TRBJ2-5, the V gene TRBV12-3 or TRBV12-4, with 11 nucleotides matching TRBD2. The CDR3 runs 15 residues. V gave up 3 bases and J gave up 4 bases; unmatched junction bases: 4. CDR3 coding DNA: TGTGCCAGCAGTTTTAGCGGGGGGGCCGTAGAGACCCAGTACTTC. It is translated as CASSFSGGAVETQYF.

The table lists this clonotype with a few counts. This sequence joins TRBV6-5 and TRBJ2-5; 8 nucleotides match TRBD2. V trimming: 4 bases; J trimming: 2 bases; junction bases outside the gene matches: 3. CDR3 length: 14 residues. The germline gives CDR1 MNHEY, CDR2 SVGAGI. CDR3 in DNA: TGTGCCAGCAGTTGGACGGGGGGGCAAGAGACCCAGTACTTC. The encoded protein is CASSWTGGQETQYF.

This clonotype has only a few counts. The rearrangement joins TRBV28 to TRBJ2-7; D is ambiguous. This CDR3 has 13 residues. V dropped 7 bases and J dropped 3 bases, with 13 bases sitting between them. CDR1 MDHEN and CDR2 SYDVKM come from the germline V gene. The CDR3 DNA reads TGTGCCAGCACCTTAGGTCGGTTCTACGAGCAGTACTTC. Protein: CASTLGRFYEQYF.

This clonotype was observed a handful of times. The chain uses TRBV29-1 and TRBJ2-1; 7 bases are shared with TRBD2. This CDR3 is built from 15 residues. Germline V gives CDR1 SQVTM, CDR2 ANQGSEA. The junction had 11 bases not matched to a gene; V was cut back by 0 bases and J by 9 bases. CDR3 amino acids: CSVEDRAGRGTEQFF. The CDR3 DNA follows: TGCAGCGTTGAAGATCGCGCGGGGCGGGGGACTGAGCAGTTCTTC.

The chain uses TRBV6-1 and TRBJ1-2, with 7 bases fitting TRBD1. The CDR3 totals 14 residues. Germline V gene sequence: CDR1 MNHNS, CDR2 SASEGT. V was pared by 6 bases and J by 0 bases, with 4 bases of the junction left unmatched. The CDR3 DNA follows: TGTGCCAGCAGCGCGACAGGGACTAACTATGGCTACACCTTC. Amino acid sequence: CASSATGTNYGYTF.

The chain couples TRBV9 to TRBJ1-2, with a weak D call TRBD1 (6 bases). This CDR3 has 15 amino acids. V lost 1 base and J lost 4, with 14 bases in between. From germline, CDR1 is SGDLS and CDR2 YYNGEE. CDR3 protein: CASSVWAGEGYGYTF. Here the CDR3 DNA reads TGTGCCAGCAGCGTATGGGCAGGGGAAGGCTATGGCTACACCTTC.

This rearrangement joins TRBV20-1 to TRBJ2-7; tentative D call: TRBD1 (6 bases). The CDR3 has 12 residues. V was pared by 4 bases and J by 2 bases, with 9 bases between. Germline V gene data show CDR1 as DFQATT and CDR2 as SNEGSKA (reference sequence). The CDR3 spells CSAIKGAYEQYF. The CDR3 nucleotides read TGCAGTGCTATTAAGGGGGCCTACGAGCAGTACTTC.

In its sample, this clonotype was seen a few times. The CDR3 nucleotides are TGTGCCAGCAGCCAGGGACGCCAAAGCCGAGAGCAGTTCTTC. Its translation: CASSQGRQSREQFF. The chain uses TRBV3-1 and TRBJ2-1; D possibly matches TRBD1 or TRBD2 (5 bases each). The CDR3 runs 14 residues. Germline V lookup: CDR1 LGHDT, CDR2 YNNKEL (reference sequence). The germline V and J ends were trimmed by 3 bases and 10 bases, with 16 bases remaining between them.

A single count supports this clonotype. This chain links TRBV20-1 with TRBJ1-5; a weak D match, TRBD1 (6 bases). The V gene's germline CDR1 is DFQATT and CDR2 SNEGSKA (reference sequence). V lost 6 bases to trimming and J lost 6 bases, with 18 bases between them. CDR3 length: 14 residues. In DNA, the CDR3 is TGCAGTGCCCCCGGTCGGGGGCCGTTTCAGCCCCAGCATTTT. It encodes CSAPGRGPFQPQHF.

This clonotype was found a few times. J is TRBJ1-5 and V is TRBV20-1, with 9 bases fitting TRBD1. The ends lost 5 bases at V and 1 base at J; junction bases unmatched: 9. The CDR3 length is 16 residues. CDR1 and CDR2 from the germline V gene are DFQATT and SNEGSKA (reference sequence). The CDR3 sequence: CSAFPGTGRSNQPQHF. CDR3 in DNA: TGCAGTGCTTTTCCCGGGACAGGGAGAAGCAATCAGCCCCAGCATTTT.

This sequence joins TRBV9 and TRBJ2-3; D ambiguous. The germline gives CDR1 SGDLS, CDR2 YYNGEE. Trimming took 7 bases from V and 2 from J, leaving 11 bases between them. The CDR3 has 13 residues. CDR3 residues: CASQAPATDTQYF. Here the CDR3 DNA reads TGTGCCAGCCAGGCCCCTGCCACAGATACGCAGTATTTT.

This clonotype was found a few times. The chain employs TRBV29-1 and TRBJ1-1, with a weak D call TRBD1 (6 bases). Per germline, CDR1 SQVTM and CDR2 ANQGSEA. The CDR3 has 15 amino acids. The V end was cut by 2 bases, the J end by 0 bases, with 13 bases between. CDR3 sequence: CSVEYWTVLNTEAFF. The CDR3 DNA sequence: TGCAGCGTTGAATATTGGACAGTCTTGAACACTGAAGCTTTCTTT.

This clonotype was picked up a small number of times. The gene calls are TRBV7-2 and TRBJ2-2; no firm D call. V shed 6 bases and J shed 3 bases, with 17 bases lying between them. The CDR3 length is 16 residues. Germline V gives CDR1 SGHTA, CDR2 FQGNSA. This CDR3 is CASRYLPGHYTGELFF. The CDR3 DNA sequence: TGTGCCAGCAGATACTTACCGGGTCATTACACCGGGGAGCTGTTTTTT.

This clonotype was seen more than once but under ten times. V usage is TRBV29-1 and J usage is TRBJ2-7, with 10 bases matching TRBD1. J was trimmed by 5 bases and V by 4 bases; bases with no gene match: 2. This CDR3 comprises 12 residues. CDR1 and CDR2 from the germline V gene are SQVTM and ANQGSEA. CDR3 sequence: CSVGDRGHEQYF. The CDR3 DNA sequence: TGCAGCGTTGGGGACAGGGGACACGAGCAGTACTTC.

This sequence joins TRBV12-3 or TRBV12-4 and TRBJ1-5; D gene ambiguous. The CDR3 sequence is 15 residues long. The ends were cut back, 2 bases at V and 0 bases at J, with 8 bases in the middle. The CDR3 DNA follows: TGTGCCAGCAGTTTACGGGAAGATAGCAATCAGCCCCAGCATTTT. Protein sequence: CASSLREDSNQPQHF.

The J gene is TRBJ2-3, the V gene TRBV3-1; D perhaps matches TRBD2 (5 bases). The CDR3 is 15 amino acids. Germline CDR1 and CDR2: LGHDT and YNNKEL (reference sequence). The ends were cut back, 1 base at V and 1 base at J, with 9 bases in the middle. The CDR3 region has the DNA TGTGCCAGCAGCCAAGGGAATAGCGGCACAGATACGCAGTATTTT. It encodes CASSQGNSGTDTQYF.

The chain links TRBV30 to TRBJ2-2, with a possible D match to TRBD1 (6 bases). In germline, CDR1 is GTSNPN, CDR2 SVGIG (reference sequence). The CDR3 sequence is 14 residues long. V was clipped by 3 bases and J by 4 bases, with 12 bases between them. CDR3 sequence reads: CAWRRQGSTGELFF. Written as DNA, the CDR3 is TGTGCCTGGAGGCGTCAGGGGAGCACCGGGGAGCTGTTTTTT.

The V call is TRBV20-1, the J call TRBJ1-1; no firm D call. Trimming removed 5 bases from V and 3 bases from J, with 13 bases in between. The germline V gene has CDR1 DFQATT and CDR2 SNEGSKA (reference sequence). The CDR3 covers 13 residues. CDR3 sequence reads: CSAPTITDTEAFF. The CDR3 DNA is TGCAGTGCTCCCACAATCACGGACACTGAAGCTTTCTTT.

The rearrangement links TRBV20-1 to TRBJ2-3, with a tentative D call TRBD1 (6 bases). The CDR3 totals 11 residues. The germline gives CDR1 DFQATT, CDR2 SNEGSKA (reference sequence). Trimming removed 3 bases at V and 10 bases at J, with 11 bases between. CDR3 loop: CSAREQGSQYF. The CDR3 bases are TGCAGTGCTAGGGAACAGGGTTCGCAGTATTTT.

This clonotype showed up many times. J is TRBJ2-7 and V is TRBV5-1; D remains ambiguous. The CDR3 sequence is 12 residues long. The germline gives CDR1 SGHRS, CDR2 YFSETQ. V was pared by 4 bases and J by 4 bases, with 9 bases between. Written as DNA, the CDR3 is TGCGCCAGCAGCATGACGCAATACGAGCAGTACTTC. This translates into CASSMTQYEQYF.

This clonotype was seen repeatedly, ten times or more. The chain links TRBV12-3 or TRBV12-4 to TRBJ2-1; D might be TRBD2 (5 bases). There are 16 residues in the CDR3. V was shortened by 4 bases and J by 7 bases, with 20 bases between the two germline ends. CDR3 in DNA: TGTGCCAGCAGTTCCGTTCCGCGGGTGACGGGAAATGAGCAGTTCTTC. It specifies CASSSVPRVTGNEQFF.

This clonotype was seen more than once but under ten times. The rearrangement uses TRBV9 and TRBJ1-6; D is undetermined. The V end lost 0 bases, the J end lost 1 base, and 5 bases lay between the germline ends. This CDR3 region has 15 residues. Germline lookup yields CDR1 SGDLS and CDR2 YYNGEE. The CDR3: CASSVGRSYNSPLHF. CDR3 sequence (DNA): TGTGCCAGCAGCGTAGGACGTTCCTATAATTCACCCCTCCACTTT.

This clonotype came up a few times. The chain recombines TRBV27 with TRBJ2-1; D is possibly TRBD1 (5 bases). The CDR3 is 13 residues long. CDR1 and CDR2 from the germline V gene are MNHEY and SMNVEV (reference sequence). Deletions cut 5 bases from V and 7 bases from J, with 12 bases between. CDR3 region: CASSTNPGNEQFF. The CDR3 nucleotides read TGTGCCAGCAGTACCAACCCAGGGAATGAGCAGTTCTTC.

This chain connects TRBV5-1 to TRBJ2-7; 8 bases fit TRBD2. This CDR3 has 15 amino acids. Germline CDR1 is SGHRS and CDR2 is YFSETQ. V was clipped by 5 bases and J by 0 bases; unmatched bases: 7. This CDR3 reads CASSLIAGSSYEQYF. Here the CDR3 DNA reads TGCGCCAGCAGTTTAATAGCGGGGAGCTCCTACGAGCAGTACTTC.

Only a few counts were recorded for this clonotype. The V call is TRBV2, the J call TRBJ2-1; D uncertain. Trimming cost V 0 bases and J 15 bases, with 12 bases left between them. The germline gives CDR1 SNHLY, CDR2 FYNNEI. This CDR3 spans 12 amino acids. CDR3 nucleotides: TGTGCCAGCAGTGAAGCCGGGCCCCTGGGGTTCTTC. Its protein product is CASSEAGPLGFF.

The sample holds a few counts of this clonotype. The chain uses TRBV14 and TRBJ1-5; 7 positions agree with TRBD1. From germline, CDR1 is SGHDN and CDR2 FVKESK. The CDR3 length is 14 residues. The V and J ends lost 1 base and 9 bases, in that order; junction bases with no gene match: 6. The CDR3 reads CASSQGTGWGPQHF. The CDR3 DNA reads as TGTGCCAGCAGCCAAGGGACAGGCTGGGGGCCCCAGCATTTT.